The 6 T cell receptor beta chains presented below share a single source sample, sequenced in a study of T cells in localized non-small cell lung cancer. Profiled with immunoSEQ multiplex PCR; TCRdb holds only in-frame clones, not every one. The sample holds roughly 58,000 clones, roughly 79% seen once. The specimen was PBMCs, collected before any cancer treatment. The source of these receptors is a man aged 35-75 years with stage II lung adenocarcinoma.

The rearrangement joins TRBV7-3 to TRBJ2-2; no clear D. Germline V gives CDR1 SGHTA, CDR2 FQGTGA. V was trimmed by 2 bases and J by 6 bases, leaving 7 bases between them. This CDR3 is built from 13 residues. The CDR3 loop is CASSLLEAGELFF. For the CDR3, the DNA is TGTGCCAGCAGCTTATTGGAAGCCGGGGAGCTGTTTTTT.

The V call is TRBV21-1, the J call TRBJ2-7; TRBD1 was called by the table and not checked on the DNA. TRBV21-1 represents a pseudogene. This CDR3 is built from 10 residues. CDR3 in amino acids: CARASCEQYF. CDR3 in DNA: TGTGCCAGGGCTTCCTGCGAGCAGTACTTC.

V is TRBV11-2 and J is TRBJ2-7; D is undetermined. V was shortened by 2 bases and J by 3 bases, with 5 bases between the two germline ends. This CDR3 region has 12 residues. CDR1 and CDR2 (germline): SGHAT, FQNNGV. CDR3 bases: TGTGCCAGCAGCTTACCCTACTACGAGCAGTACTTC. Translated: CASSLPYYEQYF.

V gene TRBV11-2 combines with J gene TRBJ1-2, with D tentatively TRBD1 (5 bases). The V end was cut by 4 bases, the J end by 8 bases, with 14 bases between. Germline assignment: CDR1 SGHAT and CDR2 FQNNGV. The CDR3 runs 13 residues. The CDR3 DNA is TGTGCCAGCAGCTCTGTTGGGGGTTTGGGCTACACCTTC. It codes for CASSSVGGLGYTF.

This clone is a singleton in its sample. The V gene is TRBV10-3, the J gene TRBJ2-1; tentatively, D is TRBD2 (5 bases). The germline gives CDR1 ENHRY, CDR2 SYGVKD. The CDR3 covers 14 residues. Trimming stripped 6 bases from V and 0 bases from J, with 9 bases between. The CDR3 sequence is CAISVAYSYNEQFF. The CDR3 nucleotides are TGTGCCATCAGCGTAGCGTACTCCTACAATGAGCAGTTCTTC.

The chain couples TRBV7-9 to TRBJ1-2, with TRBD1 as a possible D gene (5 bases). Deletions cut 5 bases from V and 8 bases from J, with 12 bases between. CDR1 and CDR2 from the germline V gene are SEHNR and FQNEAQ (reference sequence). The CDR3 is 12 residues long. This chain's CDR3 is CASSPTAYGYTF. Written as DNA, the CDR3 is TGTGCCAGCAGCCCGACAGCTTACGGCTACACCTTC.